Following are 9 T cell receptor beta chains from one sample sequenced in a study of cytomegalovirus exposure and HLA in healthy donors. Amplification used 60 Vbeta primers and 13 Jbeta primers. Sequencing used immunoSEQ multiplex PCR; TCRdb keeps in-frame clones, though not all of them. Among about 120,000 clones listed, 70% to 80% were seen once. The sequenced sample was PBMCs. These TCRs come from a woman aged 40 to 50 in good health and CMV-seropositive.

The rearrangement uses TRBV27 and TRBJ2-3, with 9 bases aligning to TRBD1. Trimming removed 5 bases from V and 3 bases from J; junction bases left unmatched: 9. Germline CDR1 MNHEY, CDR2 SMNVEV (reference sequence). This CDR3 is built from 16 residues. This CDR3 reads CASSRSTGGVTDTQYF. The CDR3 nucleotides are TGTGCCAGCAGTCGATCAACAGGGGGCGTTACAGATACGCAGTATTTT.

This clone came up a few times. V and J are TRBV7-3 and TRBJ2-3; 7 positions agree with TRBD2. Germline V gene data show CDR1 as SGHTA and CDR2 as FQGTGA. The V segment lost 0 bases and the J segment 2 bases; nucleotides outside the gene matches: 5. The CDR3 consists of 16 residues. CDR3 DNA sequence: TGTGCCAGCAGCTTAACGCCTAGCGGTCTCACAGATACGCAGTATTTT. Translation: CASSLTPSGLTDTQYF.

The rearrangement joins TRBV2 to TRBJ2-2; D gene ambiguous. The germline V gene has CDR1 SNHLY and CDR2 FYNNEI. V lost 4 bases and J lost 3, with 9 bases in between. CDR3 length: 14 amino acids. CDR3 coding DNA: TGTGCCAGCAGTGGGTCGGTGTACACCGGGGAGCTGTTTTTT. It specifies CASSGSVYTGELFF. Based on the CDR3 plus reference TRBV2 and TRBJ2-2, the full variable domain is EPEVTQTPSHQVTQMGQEVILRCVPISNHLYFYWYRQILGQKVEFLVSFYNNEISEKSEIFDDQFSVERPDGSNFTLKIRSTKLEDSAMYFCASSGSVYTGELFFGEGSRLTVL.

The genes are TRBV5-5 and TRBJ1-2; D perhaps matches TRBD1 (5 bases). CDR3 size: 15 residues. V was cut by 0 bases and J by 2 bases, with 11 bases left in between. Germline CDR1 reads SGHKS; CDR2 reads YYEKEE (reference sequence). The chain's CDR3 is CASSLDRSPNYGYTF. CDR3 coding DNA: TGTGCCAGCAGCTTGGACAGGTCCCCAAACTATGGCTACACCTTC.

The chain employs TRBV30 and TRBJ2-5; 12 nucleotides align to TRBD2. Trimming took 3 bases from V and 5 from J; bases not matched to a gene: 4. The V gene's germline CDR1 is GTSNPN and CDR2 SVGIG (reference sequence). The CDR3 covers 14 residues. For the CDR3, the DNA is TGTGCCTGGAGGACTAGCGGGAGTAGGGAGACCCAGTACTTC. Translation gives CAWRTSGSRETQYF. The whole variable domain, remainder taken from reference TRBV30 and TRBJ2-5, is SQTIHQWPATLVQPVGSPLSLECTVEGTSNPNLYWYRQAAGRGLQLLFYSVGIGQISSEVPQNLSASRPQDRQFILSSKKLLLSDSGFYLCAWRTSGSRETQYFGPGTRLLVL.

There are a few counts of this clone. Other DNA sequences within the sample encode an identical CDR3. CDR3 region: CASSSGGVGEKLFF. As DNA, the CDR3 is TGCGCCAGCAGCTCCGGGGGGGTCGGAGAAAAACTGTTTTTT. This sequence joins TRBV4-1 and TRBJ1-4; D might be TRBD1 (5 bases). Germline lookup yields CDR1 MGHRA and CDR2 YSYEKL. Between the trimmed V and J ends, which lost 5 bases and 8 bases, there was a span of 15 bases. The CDR3 runs 14 residues.

The chain recombines TRBV7-9 with TRBJ2-3; 8 bases agree with TRBD1. The CDR3 runs 14 residues. CDR1 and CDR2 (germline): SEHNR, FQNEAQ (reference sequence). V lost 5 bases and J lost 4; bases outside the gene matches: 5. The CDR3 spells CASSPGQVADTQYF. The CDR3 bases are TGTGCCAGCAGCCCGGGACAGGTTGCAGATACGCAGTATTTT. The full variable domain, in which reference TRBV7-9 and TRBJ2-3 provide the parts outside the CDR3, is DTGVSQNPRHKITKRGQNVTFRCDPISEHNRLYWYRQTLGQGPEFLTYFQNEAQLEKSRLLSDRFSAERPKGSFSTLEIQRTEQGDSAMYLCASSPGQVADTQYFGPGTRLTVL.

This chain joins TRBV13 and TRBJ1-1, with D uncertain. The CDR3 is made up of 14 amino acids. Looked up from germline, CDR1 is PRHDT and CDR2 is FYEKMQ (reference sequence). The V gene lost 5 bases and the J gene lost 3 bases, with 13 bases spanning the gap. CDR3 sequence reads: CASSGGTKYTEAFF. The DNA for the CDR3 is TGTGCCAGCAGCGGAGGTACGAAGTACACTGAAGCTTTCTTT.

V usage is TRBV15 and J usage is TRBJ1-2; possible D gene TRBD1, 6 bases. The germline gives CDR1 LNHNV, CDR2 YYDKDF (reference sequence). The ends were cut back, 0 bases at V and 2 bases at J, with 10 bases in the middle. The CDR3 has 15 residues. The DNA of the CDR3 is TGTGCCACCAGCAGAGATAGGGGGTTAAACTATGGCTACACCTTC. It yields the protein CATSRDRGLNYGYTF.